A single TCR beta chain is shown here with its context. The antigen remains unidentified. CDR1 is SGDLS and CDR2 is YYNGEE in the germline V gene. CDR3 length equals 15 residues. Unmatched junction bases numbered 7, after V lost 4 bases and J lost 2 bases. These data belong to a study of cytomegalovirus exposure and HLA in healthy donors. Background on the study: Membership in the Caucasian-associated ancestry cluster was found for about 84% of 350 to 450 genotyped donors.

The PCR employed 60 Vbeta primers together with 13 Jbeta primers. This table comes from immunoSEQ multiplex PCR, and its TCRdb copy is limited to in-frame clones, with some not included. The repertoire has 180,000 or so clones, roughly 79% of them found once; the top ten carry about 2.1%. Study-level points and caveats: Available immune exposure information covered CMV serostatus only.

This TCR was sampled from a woman under 40 in good health and CMV-seropositive. Sample: PBMCs. J is TRBJ2-5 and V is TRBV9, with TRBD1 identical over 8 bases. The DNA for the CDR3 is TGTGCCAGCAGCCACCCGGGACAGGCACAAGAGACCCAGTACTTC. This gives the protein CASSHPGQAQETQYF.